These T cell receptor beta chains were read from a single sample in a study of blood T cell repertoires in COVID-19. TCRdb keeps only in-frame clones here, not all; method: immunoSEQ multiplex PCR. The repertoire holds just over 250,000 clones, with 88% as singletons. Sequencing input: peripheral blood. These receptors were collected from a man in his fifties or sixties who had recovered from COVID-19. CDR3s leave out the opening cysteine and the closing phenylalanine or tryptophan. A D gene is named only where the DNA matches it firmly. Only part of the rows carry a size: once, few, many, or a class if the clone is expanded.

clone_size v_call d_call cdr3_aa
- TRBV10-3 - AIRGGPPSTDTQY
- TRBV6-5 TRBD1 ASSYGGTGGGGYT
- TRBV9 - ASSAGEGLLH
- TRBV5-1 - ASSPTSSSSYNEQF
once TRBV6-5 TRBD2 ASGLAGGLRETQY
- TRBV21-1 - ASSKGGAGTGSQETQY
- TRBV5-1 TRBD2 ASSAGVVTDTQY
- TRBV19 TRBD1 ASSIILRQTGNYGYT
- TRBV2 - ASSGQSSGANVLT
- TRBV7-9 TRBD2 ASIPPGGRDTQY
- TRBV9 TRBD1 ASSVGTGVGYT
- TRBV9 TRBD2 ASSVGSSGGVNEQF
- TRBV28 - ASRNRARWDTEAF
- TRBV7-2 TRBD1 ASSTRDRGADTQY
- TRBV18 - ASSPRKVGHQNTEAF
- TRBV9 - ASGTSSTDTQY
few TRBV7-3 TRBD1 ASSSLPGQGGTEAF
- TRBV2 TRBD1 ASSPRDRVTGELF
- TRBV4-2 - ASSQAPPGSGSYEQY
- TRBV27 TRBD1 ASSLGRTGTEAF
- TRBV4-1 - ASSLRGQFGPNEKLF
- TRBV27 - ASSLSRATNEKLF
- TRBV11-3 TRBD1 ASSPGTASSYNEQF
- TRBV19 - ASSRQPLVGANEKLF
- TRBV12-3/TRBV12-4 TRBD2 ASSPRTSGKQY
- TRBV5-4 TRBD2 ASSKGTRQSTDTQY
- TRBV27 TRBD1 ASRRDRSYNEQF
- TRBV14 TRBD2 ASSLTLLAGPYNEQF
- TRBV6-2/TRBV6-3 - ASSPVGAVQPQH
- TRBV7-3 TRBD2 ASSFGGGDTDTQY
- TRBV13 TRBD1 ASSLMTGEVFAEAF
- TRBV9 TRBD2 ASSPRSGGDYNEQF
- TRBV6-5 - ASRRYSDCGYEQY
- TRBV6-6 TRBD1 ASSITGTGGVEQY
- TRBV5-5 - ASSLVTSNYGYT
- TRBV7-8 - ASKLSGGTGELF
- TRBV10-3 TRBD1 AIQGQGLPSTDTQY
- TRBV5-5 - ASSFLAVGKNQGPNYGYT
- TRBV30 - AWSVALQPQH
- TRBV5-1 TRBD2 ASSLDGTSGDEQF
- TRBV15 - ATSRDRGDIQY
once TRBV5-5 - ASSYMEAGEDGYT
- TRBV5-6 TRBD1 ASSLAGDSRGYGYT
once TRBV7-2 - ASSLGGALNTEAF
- TRBV19 - ASSIFSGDTEAF
- TRBV24-1 TRBD1 ATSGWTGGGYEQY
- TRBV15 - ATSPSRAGSGELF
- TRBV3-1/TRBV3-2 - ASSQPAAVEQY
- TRBV2 - ASSEGTDYGYT